The clone carrying this T cell receptor (beta chain) was seen repeatedly, ten times or more. Its cognate antigen is unknown. Library preparation for TCR beta used quantitative 5'-RACE with molecular barcodes. Via MiXCR, TCRdb re-called the 5' RACE reads, giving one row per CDR3 protein. This sample carries 500,000 to 650,000 distinct CDR3 sequences, 5.3% of them seen once, and the ten largest clones take roughly 3.5%. The data are from a study of CD8 T cells in ankylosing spondylitis. Germline V gene sequence: CDR1 MDHEN, CDR2 SYDVKM. This CDR3 contains 18 residues. The V and J ends lost 5 bases and 2 bases respectively, with 23 bases between them. Notes on the study in general: Blood from ankylosing spondylitis patients appeared to carry a characteristic roughly 8-variant TCR beta motif. Previous work reported some of these motif variants in the synovial fluid and blood of reactive arthritis.

The chain has TRBV28 and TRBJ2-3; possibly TRBD2 for D (5 bases). The origin of this receptor is a male donor with ankylosing spondylitis. The specimen was blood, either unsorted or a sorted T cell fraction (not recorded which). CDR3 bases: TGTGCCAGCAGTCCGCGACCCCCGAGCGGCCTCTTCACAGATACGCAGTATTTT. Its translation: CASSPRPPSGLFTDTQYF.